Shown below are 19 T cell receptor beta chains from a single sample sequenced in a study of T cell changes during pregnancy in multiple sclerosis. Sequenced by immunoSEQ multiplex PCR; TCRdb stores in-frame clones only, minus some. The table shows some 46,000 clones, with 80% to 95% occurring only once. Sample: peripheral blood, taken in the third trimester of pregnancy. These receptors all come from a female donor with multiple sclerosis, enrolled in a pregnancy study.

The chain links TRBV11-3 to TRBJ2-7; TRBD2 matches 7 bases. Germline V lookup: CDR1 SGHNT, CDR2 YENEEA. The CDR3 runs 16 residues. Losses at the gene ends were 3 bases for V and 7 bases for J; bases not matched to a gene: 15. The CDR3 bases are TGTGCCAGCAGCTTTCTCCCTGTGGGGGGGGGATCTGAGCAGTACTTC. It codes for CASSFLPVGGGSEQYF.

In DNA form, the CDR3 reads TGTGCCAGCAGCCAAGATTACAGCTATGGCTACACCTTC. Translated, it gives CASSQDYSYGYTF. The rearrangement uses TRBV14 and TRBJ1-2; D not resolved. CDR3 length: 13 amino acids. V was cut by 0 bases and J by 4 bases, with 6 bases left in between. CDR1 and CDR2 (germline): SGHDN, FVKESK.

This sequence joins TRBV5-1 and TRBJ1-2, with 11 nucleotides matching TRBD1. V was pared by 0 bases and J by 8 bases, with 6 bases of the junction left unmatched. Germline V CDR1 and CDR2: SGHRS, YFSETQ. The CDR3 runs 15 residues. The CDR3: CASSLEGQGAEGYTF. DNA of the CDR3: TGCGCCAGCAGCTTGGAAGGACAGGGGGCGGAGGGCTACACCTTC.

V gene TRBV19 combines with J gene TRBJ2-1; 13 bases map to TRBD2. With V trimmed by 3 bases and J by 9 bases, 5 bases remained unmatched. Germline CDR1 is LNHDA and CDR2 is SQIVND (reference sequence). The CDR3 extends over 15 amino acids. The CDR3 DNA is TGTGCCAGTAGTATGGGACTAGCGGGGTTAGGTGAGCAGTTCTTC. Its protein product is CASSMGLAGLGEQFF. The variable domain in full, with the rest retrieved from reference TRBV19 and TRBJ2-1, is DGGITQSPKYLFRKEGQNVTLSCEQNLNHDAMYWYRQDPGQGLRLIYYSQIVNDFQKGDIAEGYSVSREKKESFPLTVTSAQKNPTAFYLCASSMGLAGLGEQFFGPGTRLTVL.

This chain links TRBV6-1 with TRBJ1-5; 8 bases align to TRBD1. The CDR3 contains 16 residues. V was pared by 4 bases and J by 0 bases, with 5 bases of the junction left unmatched. CDR1 is MNHNS and CDR2 is SASEGT in the germline V gene. The CDR3 region has the DNA TGTGCCAGCAGTGGGGGACAGGCCGCTAGCAATCAGCCCCAGCATTTT. Its protein product is CASSGGQAASNQPQHF.

The chain employs TRBV30 and TRBJ1-2; 8 nucleotides align to TRBD1. Looked up from germline, CDR1 is GTSNPN and CDR2 is SVGIG (reference sequence). The ends lost 4 bases at V and 5 bases at J; junction bases unmatched: 9. The CDR3 is 14 amino acids. DNA of the CDR3: TGTGCCTGGACTTTCGGACAGGGAACTTATGGCTACACCTTC. This encodes CAWTFGQGTYGYTF.

The chain is built from TRBV18 and TRBJ2-6, with TRBD1 matching over 9 bases. After removal of 1 base from V and 5 bases from J, the junction contained 9 bases not matched to a gene. The germline gives CDR1 KGHSH, CDR2 LQKENI. There are 18 residues in the CDR3. This CDR3 reads CASSPLVGQGLRANVLTF. CDR3 nucleotides: TGTGCCAGCTCACCACTAGTGGGACAGGGCCTAAGGGCCAACGTCCTGACTTTC.

The V and J genes are TRBV6-1 and TRBJ2-7; D unclear. The germline CDR1 and CDR2 sequences are MNHNS and SASEGT. V lost 2 bases to trimming and J lost 3 bases, with 5 bases between them. The CDR3 is 12 residues long. In DNA, the CDR3 is TGTGCCAGCAGTGAAACAAGCTACGAGCAGTACTTC. As protein: CASSETSYEQYF.

J is TRBJ2-3 and V is TRBV4-1, with D uncertain. The V end lost 0 bases, the J end lost 4 bases, and 14 bases lay between the germline ends. This CDR3 has 16 amino acids. Per germline, CDR1 MGHRA and CDR2 YSYEKL. The DNA of the CDR3 is TGCGCCAGCAGCCAAGATGTTACCGGCGGATCAGATACGCAGTATTTT. It is translated as CASSQDVTGGSDTQYF.

The V call is TRBV28, the J call TRBJ2-3, with 9 bases that match TRBD1. Germline-derived CDR1 and CDR2 are MDHEN and SYDVKM. Unmatched junction bases numbered 11, after V lost 5 bases and J lost 5 bases. The CDR3 sequence is 16 residues long. CDR3 DNA: TGTGCCAGCAGTCTGGGGACAGGGCGAGGTAGAGATACGCAGTATTTT. Protein sequence: CASSLGTGRGRDTQYF.

V gene TRBV6-6 combines with J gene TRBJ1-5; TRBD1 matches at 9 bases. Germline V gene lookup returns CDR1 MNHNY and CDR2 SVGAGI (reference sequence). This CDR3 is built from 16 residues. Germline trimming cut 4 bases from V and 3 bases from J; bases unmatched to any gene: 7. This chain's CDR3 is CASSSKQGADNQPQHF. The DNA of the CDR3 is TGTGCCAGCAGTTCAAAACAGGGGGCGGACAATCAGCCCCAGCATTTT.

This clone was recorded many times. CDR3 bases: TGTGCCAGCAGCCCCAGGACAGGGGATGGAAGCGGGGAGCTGTTTTTT. This sequence encodes CASSPRTGDGSGELFF. J is TRBJ2-2 and V is TRBV4-2; the match to TRBD1 covers 9 bases. Germline V gene data show CDR1 as LGHNA and CDR2 as YNFKEQ. The CDR3 is 16 residues long. Trimming took 4 bases from V and 7 from J; bases not matched to a gene: 10.

The V gene is TRBV19, the J gene TRBJ2-1, with 16 bases matching TRBD2. Germline V gene sequence: CDR1 LNHDA, CDR2 SQIVND (reference sequence). The V and J ends lost 10 bases and 7 bases, in that order; junction bases with no gene match: 4. CDR3 length: 14 amino acids. The CDR3 here is CATGTSGRGNEQFF. The CDR3 bases are TGTGCCACGGGGACTAGCGGGAGGGGGAATGAGCAGTTCTTC.

J is TRBJ2-1 and V is TRBV5-1; 10 positions agree with TRBD2. Per germline, CDR1 SGHRS and CDR2 YFSETQ. Trimming at V came to 5 bases and at J to 3 bases, leaving 2 bases not matched to a gene. This CDR3 contains 14 residues. CDR3 nucleotide sequence: TGCGCCAGCAGACTAGCGGGGATCTACAATGAGCAGTTCTTC. This encodes CASRLAGIYNEQFF.

This clone came up a few times. The V and J genes are TRBV4-1 and TRBJ1-1; perhaps TRBD1 as D (5 bases). Germline V CDR1 and CDR2: MGHRA, YSYEKL. The CDR3 consists of 14 residues. V was shortened by 1 base and J by 3 bases, with 9 bases between the two germline ends. CDR3 region: CASSQARQHTEAFF. CDR3 sequence (DNA): TGCGCCAGCAGCCAAGCCCGACAGCACACTGAAGCTTTCTTT.

This chain links TRBV6-1 with TRBJ2-1; D remains ambiguous. This CDR3 comprises 11 residues. Germline V gives CDR1 MNHNS, CDR2 SASEGT. V was clipped by 8 bases and J by 9 bases, with 11 bases between them. The CDR3 loop reads CASVEWFEQFF. The DNA for the CDR3 is TGTGCCAGCGTAGAATGGTTTGAGCAGTTCTTC.

V gene TRBV29-1 combines with J gene TRBJ2-7; 8 bases fit TRBD2. CDR1 SQVTM and CDR2 ANQGSEA come from the germline V gene. The V gene end was trimmed by 5 bases and the J gene end by 1 base; junction bases not matched to a gene: 13. The CDR3 covers 16 residues. The DNA of the CDR3 is TGCAGCGTTTCGGGGGTCTCAAGCGGGGGATCCTACGAGCAGTACTTC. Its translation is CSVSGVSSGGSYEQYF.

The V call is TRBV25-1, the J call TRBJ2-7; D is perhaps TRBD1 (6 bases). Germline V gene lookup returns CDR1 MGHDK and CDR2 SYGVNS. V lost 4 bases, J lost 2 bases, and 12 bases lay in between. CDR3 size: 14 residues. The CDR3 DNA follows: TGTGCCAGCAGTGTGGGGACACTTCCCTACGAGCAGTACTTC. This sequence encodes CASSVGTLPYEQYF.

CDR3 residues: CASSRAGTGDYQPQHF. The DNA of the CDR3 is TGTGCCAGTAGTCGTGCCGGGACAGGAGATTATCAGCCCCAGCATTTT. This chain uses TRBV19 with TRBJ1-5; 8 bases align to TRBD1. Germline CDR1 and CDR2: LNHDA and SQIVND (reference sequence). The J segment lost 5 bases and the V segment lost 5 bases, leaving 11 bases of the junction unmatched. This CDR3 has 16 residues.